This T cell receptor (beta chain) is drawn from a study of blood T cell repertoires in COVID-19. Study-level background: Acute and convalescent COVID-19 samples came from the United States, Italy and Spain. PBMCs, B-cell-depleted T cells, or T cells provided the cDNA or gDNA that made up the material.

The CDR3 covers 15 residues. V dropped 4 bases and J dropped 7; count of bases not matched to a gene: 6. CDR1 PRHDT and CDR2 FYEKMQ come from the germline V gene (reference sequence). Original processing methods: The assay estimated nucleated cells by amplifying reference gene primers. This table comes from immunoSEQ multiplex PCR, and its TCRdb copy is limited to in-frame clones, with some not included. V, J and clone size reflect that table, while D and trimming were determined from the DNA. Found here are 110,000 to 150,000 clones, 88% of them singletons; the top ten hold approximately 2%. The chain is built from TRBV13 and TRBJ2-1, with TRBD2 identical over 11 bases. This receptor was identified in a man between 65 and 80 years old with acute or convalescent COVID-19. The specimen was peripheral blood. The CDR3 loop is CASSSLAGGKNEQFF. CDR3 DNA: TGTGCCAGCAGCTCATTAGCGGGGGGGAAGAATGAGCAGTTCTTC.